This TCR beta chain was profiled in a study of blood T cells in healthy people across ages. Primed by a sample-barcoded 5' primer and a J-beta primer mix, a second PCR proceeded for 7 to 11 cycles. Each CDR3 protein gets one entry after TCRdb re-called the 5' RACE reads with MiXCR. Of over 1,500,000 distinct CDR3 sequences in the sample, 49% were seen once. The receptor was derived from a woman aged 40 to 50 in good health. The specimen sequenced was blood.

CDR3 amino acids: CASRSTRDRARNEQFF. In DNA, the CDR3 is TGTGCCAGCAGATCTACCCGGGACAGGGCGCGCAATGAGCAGTTCTTC. The chain is built from TRBV12-3 or TRBV12-4 and TRBJ2-1; 9 bases line up with TRBD1. This CDR3 is built from 16 residues. Unmatched junction bases numbered 12, after V lost 6 bases and J lost 6 bases.